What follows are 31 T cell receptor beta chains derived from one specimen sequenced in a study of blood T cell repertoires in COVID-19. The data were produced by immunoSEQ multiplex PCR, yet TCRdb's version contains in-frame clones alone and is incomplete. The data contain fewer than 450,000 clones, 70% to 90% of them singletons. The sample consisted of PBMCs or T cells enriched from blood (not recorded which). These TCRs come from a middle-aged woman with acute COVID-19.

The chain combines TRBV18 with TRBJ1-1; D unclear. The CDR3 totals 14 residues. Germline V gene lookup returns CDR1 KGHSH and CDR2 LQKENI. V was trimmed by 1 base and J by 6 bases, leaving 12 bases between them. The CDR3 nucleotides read TGTGCCAGCTCACCACTAGGCGGAATCTCTGAAGCTTTCTTT. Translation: CASSPLGGISEAFF. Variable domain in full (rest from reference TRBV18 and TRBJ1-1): NAGVMQNPRHLVRRRGQEARLRCSPMKGHSHVYWYRQLPEEGLKFMVYLQKENIIDESGMPKERFSAEFPKEGPSILRIQQVVRGDSAAYFCASSPLGGISEAFFGQGTRLTVV.

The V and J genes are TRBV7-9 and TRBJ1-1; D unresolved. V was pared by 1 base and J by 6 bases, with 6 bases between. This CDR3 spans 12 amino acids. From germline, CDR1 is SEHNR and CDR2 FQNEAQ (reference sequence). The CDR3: CASSLVESEAFF. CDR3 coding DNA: TGTGCCAGCAGCTTAGTTGAGTCTGAAGCTTTCTTT.

The CDR3 protein is CASSIGGENIQYF. The CDR3 nucleotides are TGTGCCAGCAGTATCGGGGGTGAAAACATTCAGTACTTC. This chain joins TRBV12-3 or TRBV12-4 and TRBJ2-4; tentative D call: TRBD2 (6 bases). The V gene lost 5 bases and the J gene lost 5 bases, with 10 bases spanning the gap. The CDR3 covers 13 residues.

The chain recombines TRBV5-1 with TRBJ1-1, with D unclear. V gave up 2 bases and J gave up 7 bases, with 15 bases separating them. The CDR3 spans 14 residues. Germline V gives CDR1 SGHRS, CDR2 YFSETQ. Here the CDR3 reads CASSFEGRLDEAFF. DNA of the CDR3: TGCGCCAGCAGCTTTGAAGGGAGGCTTGATGAAGCTTTCTTT.

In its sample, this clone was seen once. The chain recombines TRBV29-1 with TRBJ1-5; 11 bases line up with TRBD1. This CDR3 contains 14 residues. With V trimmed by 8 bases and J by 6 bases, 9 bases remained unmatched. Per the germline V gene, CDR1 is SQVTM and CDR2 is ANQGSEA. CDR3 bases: TGCAGCTTCAAGAATGGGACAGGGGGTCAGCCCCAGCATTTT. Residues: CSFKNGTGGQPQHF. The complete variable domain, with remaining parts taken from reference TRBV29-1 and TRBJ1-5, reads SAVISQKPSRDICQRGTSLTIQCQVDSQVTMMFWYRQQPGQSLTLIATANQGSEATYESGFVIDKFPISRPNLTFSTLTVSNMSPEDSSIYLCSFKNGTGGQPQHFGDGTRLSIL.

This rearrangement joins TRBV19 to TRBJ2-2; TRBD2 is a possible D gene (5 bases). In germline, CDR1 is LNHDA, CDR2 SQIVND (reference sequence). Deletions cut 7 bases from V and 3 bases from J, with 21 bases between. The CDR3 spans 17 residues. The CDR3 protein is CASTQGAVNPYTGELFF. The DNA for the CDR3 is TGTGCCAGTACCCAAGGAGCGGTCAACCCCTACACCGGGGAGCTGTTTTTT.

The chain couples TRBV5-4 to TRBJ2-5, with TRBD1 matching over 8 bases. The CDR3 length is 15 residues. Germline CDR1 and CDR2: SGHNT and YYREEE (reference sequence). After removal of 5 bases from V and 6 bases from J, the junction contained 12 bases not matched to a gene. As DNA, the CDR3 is TGTGCCAGCAGACGGGGGACAGGCGAGCTTAAGACCCAGTACTTC. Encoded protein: CASRRGTGELKTQYF.

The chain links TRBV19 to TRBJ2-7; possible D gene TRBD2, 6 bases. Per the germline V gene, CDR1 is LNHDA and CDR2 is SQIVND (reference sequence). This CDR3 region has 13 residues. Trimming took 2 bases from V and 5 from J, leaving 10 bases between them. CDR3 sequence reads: CASSIRERNEQYF. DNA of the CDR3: TGTGCCAGTAGTATACGGGAGAGAAACGAGCAGTACTTC.

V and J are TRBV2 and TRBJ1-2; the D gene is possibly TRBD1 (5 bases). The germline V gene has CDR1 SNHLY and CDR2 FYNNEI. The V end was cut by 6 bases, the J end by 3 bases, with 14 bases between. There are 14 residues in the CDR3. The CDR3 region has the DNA TGTGCCAGCAGCGCCCTGGGGGGGGACTATGGCTACACCTTC. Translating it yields CASSALGGDYGYTF.

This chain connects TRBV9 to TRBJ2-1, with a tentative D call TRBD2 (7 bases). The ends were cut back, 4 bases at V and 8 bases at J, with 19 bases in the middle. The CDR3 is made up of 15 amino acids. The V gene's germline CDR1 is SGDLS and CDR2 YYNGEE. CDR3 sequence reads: CASSPGRGGTDEQFF. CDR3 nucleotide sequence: TGTGCCAGCAGCCCAGGGAGGGGGGGCACGGATGAGCAGTTCTTC.

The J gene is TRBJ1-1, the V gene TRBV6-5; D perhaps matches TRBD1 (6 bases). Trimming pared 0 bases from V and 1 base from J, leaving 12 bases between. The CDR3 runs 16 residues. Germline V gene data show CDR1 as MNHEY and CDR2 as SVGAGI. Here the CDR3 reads CASSYSWGRGNTEAFF. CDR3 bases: TGTGCCAGCAGTTACTCCTGGGGCAGGGGGAACACTGAAGCTTTCTTT.

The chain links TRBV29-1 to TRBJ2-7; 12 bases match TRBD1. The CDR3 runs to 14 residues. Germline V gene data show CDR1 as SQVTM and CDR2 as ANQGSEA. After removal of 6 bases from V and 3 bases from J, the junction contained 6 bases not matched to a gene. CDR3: CSVRGQGALYEQYF. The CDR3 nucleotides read TGCAGCGTGCGGGGACAGGGGGCTCTCTACGAGCAGTACTTC.

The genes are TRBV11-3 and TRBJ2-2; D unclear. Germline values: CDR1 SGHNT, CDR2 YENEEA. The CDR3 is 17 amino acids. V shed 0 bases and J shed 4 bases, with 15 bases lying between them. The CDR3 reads CASSLDLGRRGTGELFF. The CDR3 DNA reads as TGTGCCAGCAGCTTAGATCTTGGTCGCAGAGGCACCGGGGAGCTGTTTTTT.

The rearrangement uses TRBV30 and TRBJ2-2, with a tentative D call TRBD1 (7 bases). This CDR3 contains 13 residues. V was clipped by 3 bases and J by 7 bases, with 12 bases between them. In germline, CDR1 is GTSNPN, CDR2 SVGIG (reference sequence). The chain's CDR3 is CAWSRGAVGELFF. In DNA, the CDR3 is TGTGCCTGGAGCAGGGGGGCGGTCGGGGAGCTGTTTTTT. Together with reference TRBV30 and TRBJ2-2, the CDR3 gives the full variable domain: SQTIHQWPATLVQPVGSPLSLECTVEGTSNPNLYWYRQAAGRGLQLLFYSVGIGQISSEVPQNLSASRPQDRQFILSSKKLLLSDSGFYLCAWSRGAVGELFFGEGSRLTVL.

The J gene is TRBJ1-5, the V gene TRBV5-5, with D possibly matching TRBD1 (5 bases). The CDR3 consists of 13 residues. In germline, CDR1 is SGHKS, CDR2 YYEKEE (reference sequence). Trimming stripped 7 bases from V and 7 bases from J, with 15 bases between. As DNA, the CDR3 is TGTGCCAGCGGTTTGGGGCCATGGCAGCCCCAGCATTTT. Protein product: CASGLGPWQPQHF. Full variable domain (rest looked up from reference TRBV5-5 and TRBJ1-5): DAGVTQSPTHLIKTRGQQVTLRCSPISGHKSVSWYQQVLGQGPQFIFQYYEKEERGRGNFPDRFSARQFPNYSSELNVNALLLGDSALYLCASGLGPWQPQHFGDGTRLSIL.

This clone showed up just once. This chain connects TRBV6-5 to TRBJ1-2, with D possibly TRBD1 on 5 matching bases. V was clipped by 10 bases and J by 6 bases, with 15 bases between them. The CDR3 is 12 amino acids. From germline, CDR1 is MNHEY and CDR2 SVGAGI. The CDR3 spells CATKRGIDGYTF. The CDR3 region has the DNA TGTGCCACCAAACGGGGGATCGATGGCTACACCTTC.

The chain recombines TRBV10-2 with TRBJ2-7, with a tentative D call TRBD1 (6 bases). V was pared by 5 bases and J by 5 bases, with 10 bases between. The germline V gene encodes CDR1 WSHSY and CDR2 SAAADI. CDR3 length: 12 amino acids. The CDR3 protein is CASSLGGHEQYF. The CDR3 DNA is TGCGCCAGCAGTTTAGGGGGACACGAGCAGTACTTC.

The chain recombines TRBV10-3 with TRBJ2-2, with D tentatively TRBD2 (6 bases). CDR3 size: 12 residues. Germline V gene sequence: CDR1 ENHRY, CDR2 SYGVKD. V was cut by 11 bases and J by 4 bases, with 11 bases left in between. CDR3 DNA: TGTGCCGCGGGGAGCCCCACCGGGGAGCTGTTTTTT. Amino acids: CAAGSPTGELFF.

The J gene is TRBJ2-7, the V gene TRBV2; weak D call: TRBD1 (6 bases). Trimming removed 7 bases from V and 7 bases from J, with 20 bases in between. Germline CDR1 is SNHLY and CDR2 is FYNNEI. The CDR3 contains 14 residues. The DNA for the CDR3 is TGTGCCAGCATTTTAAGGGACACCCCTGGGGAGCAGTACTTC. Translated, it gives CASILRDTPGEQYF. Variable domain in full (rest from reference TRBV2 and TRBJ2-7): EPEVTQTPSHQVTQMGQEVILRCVPISNHLYFYWYRQILGQKVEFLVSFYNNEISEKSEIFDDQFSVERPDGSNFTLKIRSTKLEDSAMYFCASILRDTPGEQYFGPGTRLTVT.

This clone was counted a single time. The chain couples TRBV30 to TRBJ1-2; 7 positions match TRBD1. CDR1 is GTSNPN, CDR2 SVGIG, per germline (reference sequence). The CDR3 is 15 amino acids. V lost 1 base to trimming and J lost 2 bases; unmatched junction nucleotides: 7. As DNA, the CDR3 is TGTGCCTGGAGTGAACAGGGGATCCAGAACTATGGCTACACCTTC. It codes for CAWSEQGIQNYGYTF.

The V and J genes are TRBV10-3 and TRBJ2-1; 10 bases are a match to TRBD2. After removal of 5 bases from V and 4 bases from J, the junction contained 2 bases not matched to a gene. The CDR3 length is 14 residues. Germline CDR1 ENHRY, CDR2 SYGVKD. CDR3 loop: CAISSGGAYNEQFF. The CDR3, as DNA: TGTGCCATCAGTAGCGGGGGGGCTTACAATGAGCAGTTCTTC.

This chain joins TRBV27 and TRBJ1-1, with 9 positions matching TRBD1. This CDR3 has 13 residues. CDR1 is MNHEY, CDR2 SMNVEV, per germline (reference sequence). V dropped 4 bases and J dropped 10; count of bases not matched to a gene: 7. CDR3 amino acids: CASSSGTGKRAFF. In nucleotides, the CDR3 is TGTGCCAGCAGTTCCGGGACAGGGAAAAGAGCTTTCTTT.

CDR3 loop: CATSGGTGYGETQYF. The CDR3 DNA reads TGTGCCACCAGTGGGGGGACAGGGTACGGAGAGACCCAGTACTTC. The chain recombines TRBV24-1 with TRBJ2-5; 9 nucleotides agree with TRBD1. The CDR3 contains 15 residues. The germline gives CDR1 KGHDR, CDR2 SFDVKD. The trim removed 5 bases at V and 4 bases at J, leaving 7 bases unmatched.

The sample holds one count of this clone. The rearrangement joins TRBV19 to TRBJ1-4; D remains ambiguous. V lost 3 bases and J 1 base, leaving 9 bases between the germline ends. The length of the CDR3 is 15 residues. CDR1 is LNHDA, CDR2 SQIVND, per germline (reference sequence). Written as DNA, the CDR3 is TGTGCCAGTAGTATCAACAGAGTAACTAATGAAAAACTGTTTTTT. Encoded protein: CASSINRVTNEKLFF.

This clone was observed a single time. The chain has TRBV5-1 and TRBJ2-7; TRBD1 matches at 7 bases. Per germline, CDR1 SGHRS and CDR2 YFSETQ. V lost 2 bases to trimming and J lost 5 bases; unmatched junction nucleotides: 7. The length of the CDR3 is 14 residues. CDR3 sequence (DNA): TGCGCCAGCAGCTTTTCAGGGGGAAGTAACGAGCAGTACTTC. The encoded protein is CASSFSGGSNEQYF. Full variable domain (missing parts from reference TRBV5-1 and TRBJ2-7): KAGVTQTPRYLIKTRGQQVTLSCSPISGHRSVSWYQQTPGQGLQFLFEYFSETQRNKGNFPGRFSGRQFSNSRSEMNVSTLELGDSALYLCASSFSGGSNEQYFGPGTRLTVT.

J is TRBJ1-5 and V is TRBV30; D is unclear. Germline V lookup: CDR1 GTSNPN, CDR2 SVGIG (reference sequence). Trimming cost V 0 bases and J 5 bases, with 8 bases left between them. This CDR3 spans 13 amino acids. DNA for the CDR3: TGTGCCTGGAGTGTGTTCTCAGATCAGCCCCAGCATTTT. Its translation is CAWSVFSDQPQHF.

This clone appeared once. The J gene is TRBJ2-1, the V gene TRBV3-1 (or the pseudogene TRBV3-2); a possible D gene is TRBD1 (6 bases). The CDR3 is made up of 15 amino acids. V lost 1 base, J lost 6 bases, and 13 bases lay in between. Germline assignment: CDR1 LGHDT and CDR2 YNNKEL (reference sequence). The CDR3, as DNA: TGTGCCAGCAGCCAAGTGGGGGCATCCGCCAATGAGCAGTTCTTC. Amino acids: CASSQVGASANEQFF.

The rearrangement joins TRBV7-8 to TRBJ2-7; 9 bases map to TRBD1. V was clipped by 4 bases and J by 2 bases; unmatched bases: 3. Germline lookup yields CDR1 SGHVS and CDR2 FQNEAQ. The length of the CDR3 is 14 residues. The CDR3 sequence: CASSSDRGAYEQYF. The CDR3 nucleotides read TGTGCCAGCAGCTCGGACAGGGGTGCCTACGAGCAGTACTTC.

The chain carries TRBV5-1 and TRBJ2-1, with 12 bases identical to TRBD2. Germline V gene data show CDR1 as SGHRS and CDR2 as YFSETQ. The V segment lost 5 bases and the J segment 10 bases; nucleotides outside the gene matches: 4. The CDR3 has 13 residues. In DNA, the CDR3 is TGCGCCAGCAGGTTAGGACTAGCGGGGGAGCAGTTCTTC. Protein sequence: CASRLGLAGEQFF.

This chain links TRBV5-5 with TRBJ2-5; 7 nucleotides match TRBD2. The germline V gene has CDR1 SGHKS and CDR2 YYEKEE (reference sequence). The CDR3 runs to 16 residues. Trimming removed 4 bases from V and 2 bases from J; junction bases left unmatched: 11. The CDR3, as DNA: TGTGCCAGCAGCCGCACGACTAGCATCCAACAAGAGACCCAGTACTTC. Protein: CASSRTTSIQQETQYF.

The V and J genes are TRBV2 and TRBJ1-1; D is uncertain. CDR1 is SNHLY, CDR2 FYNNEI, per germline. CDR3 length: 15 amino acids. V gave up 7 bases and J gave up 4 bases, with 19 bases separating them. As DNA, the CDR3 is TGTGCCAGCATCGACGAGGTTTTGGTCGGCACTGAAGCTTTCTTT. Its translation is CASIDEVLVGTEAFF.